These 22 T cell receptor beta chains originate from one sample sequenced in a study of PD-1 blockade in classical Hodgkin lymphoma. Sequencing used immunoSEQ multiplex PCR; TCRdb keeps in-frame clones, though not all of them. The sample includes fewer than 25,000 clones, under 90% of them seen just once. Noted time point: cycle 4 day 1 (C4D1), after five to seven weeks of nivolumab. After autologous stem cell transplantation all patients relapsed, and prior brentuximab vedotin exposure differed between cohorts. The sample in question was peripheral blood mononuclear cells (PBMCs), obtained before the fourth cycle of nivolumab. Receptors originate from a human donor with classical Hodgkin lymphoma.

This chain uses TRBV28 with TRBJ1-1; D gene unclear. This CDR3 spans 11 amino acids. CDR1 and CDR2 (germline): MDHEN, SYDVKM. With 6 bases removed from V and 2 bases from J, the gap between germline ends came to 4 bases. Here the CDR3 reads CASRVNTEAFF. CDR3 bases: TGTGCCAGCAGAGTTAACACTGAAGCTTTCTTT.

CDR3 bases: TGTGCCAGCAGCTTAGGGGTGGAGCAGTACTTC. It is translated as CASSLGVEQYF. The V and J genes are TRBV7-9 and TRBJ2-7; no definite D call. Germline V gene sequence: CDR1 SEHNR, CDR2 FQNEAQ (reference sequence). With 1 base removed from V and 7 bases from J, the gap between germline ends came to 5 bases. This CDR3 comprises 11 residues. The full variable domain, with the rest looked up from reference TRBV7-9 and TRBJ2-7, is DTGVSQNPRHKITKRGQNVTFRCDPISEHNRLYWYRQTLGQGPEFLTYFQNEAQLEKSRLLSDRFSAERPKGSFSTLEIQRTEQGDSAMYLCASSLGVEQYFGPGTRLTVT.

The rearrangement joins TRBV6-6 to TRBJ1-2; no definite D call. Looked up from germline, CDR1 is MNHNY and CDR2 is SVGAGI (reference sequence). V lost 5 bases, J lost 6 bases, and 19 bases lay in between. This CDR3 is 15 amino acids long. The CDR3 nucleotides read TGTGCCAGCAGTCGGAATATGGAGGAATTGGATGGCTACACCTTC. This translates into CASSRNMEELDGYTF.

The chain recombines TRBV6-6 with TRBJ2-3, with 9 bases matching TRBD2. J gave up 5 bases and V 5 bases, and 5 bases lay outside the gene matches. The CDR3 has 14 amino acids. Germline loops: CDR1 MNHNY, CDR2 SVGAGI (reference sequence). CDR3 amino acids: CASSPSGVGDTQYF. CDR3 DNA: TGTGCCAGCAGTCCTAGCGGGGTGGGAGATACGCAGTATTTT.

The CDR3 DNA reads TGCGCCAGCAGCTCGGACTTCCTCTCTGGAAACACCATATATTTT. It specifies CASSSDFLSGNTIYF. This sequence joins TRBV5-1 and TRBJ1-3; D ambiguous. The V and J ends lost 3 bases and 0 bases respectively, with 10 bases between them. The CDR3 totals 15 residues. Germline V gene sequence: CDR1 SGHRS, CDR2 YFSETQ.

The J gene is TRBJ2-5, the V gene TRBV6-5, with D maybe TRBD2 (5 bases). V lost 2 bases and J lost 8, with 18 bases in between. The CDR3 loop spans 15 amino acids. Per germline, CDR1 MNHEY and CDR2 SVGAGI. The CDR3 region is CASSYIRLAAATQYF. CDR3 coding DNA: TGTGCCAGCAGTTACATTAGGCTAGCAGCCGCAACCCAGTACTTC.

The chain recombines TRBV7-3 with TRBJ2-5, with D possibly TRBD2 on 5 matching bases. The CDR3 totals 14 residues. V lost 3 bases, J lost 7 bases, and 15 bases lay in between. Per germline, CDR1 SGHTA and CDR2 FQGTGA. CDR3 sequence reads: CASSFRGPTGTQYF. For the CDR3, the DNA is TGTGCCAGCAGCTTCCGAGGGCCCACGGGGACCCAGTACTTC. The variable domain in full, completed from reference TRBV7-3 and TRBJ2-5, reads GAGVSQTPSNKVTEKGKYVELRCDPISGHTALYWYRQSLGQGPEFLIYFQGTGAADDSGLPNDRFFAVRPEGSVSTLKIQRTERGDSAVYLCASSFRGPTGTQYFGPGTRLLVL.

The chain has TRBV12-5 and TRBJ1-2, with 11 bases fitting TRBD1. This CDR3 comprises 16 residues. Germline CDR1 and CDR2: LGHNT and FRNRAP. Trimming removed 2 bases from V and 5 bases from J; junction bases left unmatched: 7. The CDR3 region is CASGLSWDRGSYGYTF. DNA of the CDR3: TGTGCTAGTGGTTTGAGCTGGGACAGGGGGTCATATGGCTACACCTTC.

The rearrangement links TRBV7-9 to TRBJ2-7; unclear D gene. CDR3 length: 12 amino acids. V was clipped by 4 bases and J by 3 bases, with 7 bases between them. The germline V gene has CDR1 SEHNR and CDR2 FQNEAQ (reference sequence). The CDR3 DNA sequence: TGTGCCAGCAGCTCCAAGGTCTACGAGCAGTACTTC. Translated, it gives CASSSKVYEQYF.

V is TRBV4-3 and J is TRBJ1-6, with D possibly being TRBD1 (5 bases). The germline V gene encodes CDR1 LGHNA and CDR2 YSLEER. V shed 1 base and J shed 6 bases, with 7 bases lying between them. This CDR3 has 14 amino acids. CDR3 loop: CASSQVGGNSPLHF. The CDR3 nucleotides read TGCGCCAGCAGCCAAGTGGGGGGTAATTCACCCCTCCACTTT.

The chain joins TRBV13 to TRBJ2-7, with 7 bases matching TRBD1. V lost 5 bases, J lost 7 bases, and 8 bases stayed unmatched. CDR3 length: 13 amino acids. Germline V gene data show CDR1 as PRHDT and CDR2 as FYEKMQ (reference sequence). CDR3 protein: CASSGSGGREQYF. The CDR3 nucleotides read TGTGCCAGCAGCGGGTCAGGGGGTAGGGAGCAGTACTTC. Full variable domain (remainder filled in from reference TRBV13 and TRBJ2-7): AAGVIQSPRHLIKEKRETATLKCYPIPRHDTVYWYQQGPGQDPQFLISFYEKMQSDKGSIPDRFSAQQFSDYHSELNMSSLELGDSALYFCASSGSGGREQYFGPGTRLTVT.

The rearrangement links TRBV9 to TRBJ2-4; 8 bases agree with TRBD1. Germline V gives CDR1 SGDLS, CDR2 YYNGEE. This CDR3 has 17 amino acids. V trimming: 4 bases; J trimming: 2 bases; junction bases outside the gene matches: 11. CDR3 region: CASSPEGQGASKNIQYF. CDR3 nucleotide sequence: TGTGCCAGCAGCCCCGAGGGGCAGGGGGCGTCCAAAAACATTCAGTACTTC.

The chain is built from TRBV11-2 and TRBJ2-1; weak D call: TRBD2 (6 bases). From germline, CDR1 is SGHAT and CDR2 FQNNGV. The V and J ends lost 0 bases and 5 bases respectively, with 11 bases between them. The CDR3 is made up of 15 amino acids. DNA of the CDR3: TGTGCCAGCAGCTTAGAGGCGGCGGGGAACAATGAGCAGTTCTTC. Its protein product is CASSLEAAGNNEQFF. Supplemented by reference TRBV11-2 and TRBJ2-1, the full variable domain reads EAGVAQSPRYKIIEKRQSVAFWCNPISGHATLYWYQQILGQGPKLLIQFQNNGVVDDSQLPKDRFSAERLKGVDSTLKIQPAKLEDSAVYLCASSLEAAGNNEQFFGPGTRLTVL.

This chain uses TRBV7-2 with TRBJ2-5; the match to TRBD1 covers 7 bases. V gave up 4 bases and J gave up 9 bases; unmatched junction bases: 8. The CDR3 has 13 amino acids. Germline V gene lookup returns CDR1 SGHTA and CDR2 FQGNSA. Here the CDR3 reads CASSSGGVEAQYF. The CDR3 DNA follows: TGTGCCAGCAGCTCAGGGGGAGTCGAGGCCCAGTACTTC.

This sequence joins TRBV19 and TRBJ2-3, with 7 bases lining up with TRBD1. CDR1 and CDR2 (germline): LNHDA, SQIVND (reference sequence). The CDR3 contains 17 residues. The V and J ends lost 2 bases and 6 bases, in that order; junction bases with no gene match: 14. DNA for the CDR3: TGTGCCAGTAGTATATCGGGCTGGTCAGGGGGTTGGGATACGCAGTATTTT. It is translated as CASSISGWSGGWDTQYF.

This clone came up a few times. The genes are TRBV7-9 and TRBJ2-3; D is unclear. The germline gives CDR1 SEHNR, CDR2 FQNEAQ (reference sequence). Deletions cut 3 bases from V and 0 bases from J, with 10 bases between. CDR3 length: 15 residues. The CDR3 reads CASSLELSSTDTQYF. The DNA of the CDR3 is TGTGCCAGCAGCTTGGAACTCTCTAGCACAGATACGCAGTATTTT. The full variable domain, in which reference TRBV7-9 and TRBJ2-3 provide the parts outside the CDR3, is DTGVSQNPRHKITKRGQNVTFRCDPISEHNRLYWYRQTLGQGPEFLTYFQNEAQLEKSRLLSDRFSAERPKGSFSTLEIQRTEQGDSAMYLCASSLELSSTDTQYFGPGTRLTVL.

V gene TRBV2 combines with J gene TRBJ1-5, with 7 nucleotides matching TRBD1. Germline CDR1 is SNHLY and CDR2 is FYNNEI. J was trimmed by 5 bases and V by 4 bases; bases with no gene match: 5. The CDR3 is 14 amino acids. In DNA form, the CDR3 reads TGTGCCAGCAGTGCTGAGACAGGGCATCAGCCCCAGCATTTT. It yields the protein CASSAETGHQPQHF.

The rearrangement joins TRBV5-1 to TRBJ2-1; D unresolved. This CDR3 comprises 13 residues. V gave up 0 bases and J gave up 4 bases, with 5 bases separating them. CDR1 and CDR2 (germline): SGHRS, YFSETQ. The CDR3 DNA sequence: TGCGCCAGCAGCTTGGTGGGGTACAATGAGCAGTTCTTC. This sequence encodes CASSLVGYNEQFF. The complete variable domain, with remaining parts taken from reference TRBV5-1 and TRBJ2-1, reads KAGVTQTPRYLIKTRGQQVTLSCSPISGHRSVSWYQQTPGQGLQFLFEYFSETQRNKGNFPGRFSGRQFSNSRSEMNVSTLELGDSALYLCASSLVGYNEQFFGPGTRLTVL.

The chain carries TRBV6-5 and TRBJ1-4, with D maybe TRBD1 (6 bases). The length of the CDR3 is 14 residues. V was trimmed by 6 bases and J by 7 bases, leaving 15 bases between them. In germline, CDR1 is MNHEY, CDR2 SVGAGI. CDR3 nucleotides: TGTGCCAGCAGGAAGGGGGACGGGACTGAAAAACTGTTTTTT. Amino acids: CASRKGDGTEKLFF.

CDR3 loop: CSVVGQGINYGYTF. CDR3 DNA: TGCAGCGTTGTGGGGCAGGGGATTAACTATGGCTACACCTTC. The chain has TRBV29-1 and TRBJ1-2; TRBD1 is a possible D gene (6 bases). This CDR3 has 14 amino acids. V was clipped by 4 bases and J by 1 base, with 13 bases between them. CDR1 is SQVTM and CDR2 is ANQGSEA in the germline V gene.

The chain uses TRBV6-1 and TRBJ2-4; 7 nucleotides agree with TRBD2. This CDR3 has 19 amino acids. The V gene's germline CDR1 is MNHNS and CDR2 SASEGT. V was clipped by 2 bases and J by 3 bases; unmatched bases: 16. The CDR3 is CASSERLAHPQEVKNIQYF. CDR3 nucleotides: TGTGCCAGCAGTGAAAGACTAGCACACCCCCAGGAAGTCAAAAACATTCAGTACTTC.

This clone was seen a few times. The V gene is TRBV6-5, the J gene TRBJ2-7; 8 bases map to TRBD1. CDR1 is MNHEY, CDR2 SVGAGI, per germline. The V segment lost 6 bases and the J segment 1 base; nucleotides outside the gene matches: 5. The CDR3 totals 14 residues. This CDR3 is CASSRGQGSYEQYF. CDR3 DNA: TGTGCCAGCAGCCGAGGACAGGGTTCCTACGAGCAGTACTTC.